What follows is one TCR beta chain and its context. Trimming removed 3 bases at V and 8 bases at J, with 13 bases between. Germline V gives CDR1 SGHTA, CDR2 FQGNSA. This CDR3 comprises 13 residues. The data were taken from a study of blood T cell repertoires in COVID-19. The method was immunoSEQ multiplex PCR; TCRdb's version includes in-frame clones alone and lacks a portion of them. The table has over 150,000 clones, roughly four fifths seen once. Sequencing was performed on peripheral blood. The receptor comes from a woman over 75 with COVID-19, enrolled during active disease. V gene TRBV7-2 combines with J gene TRBJ1-1; weak D call: TRBD1 (6 bases). CDR3 sequence reads: CASSFMTGTEAFF. The DNA of the CDR3 is TGTGCCAGCAGCTTCATGACTGGGACAGAAGCTTTCTTT.